The clone carrying this T cell receptor beta chain was counted between two and nine times. These data come from a study of CD8 T cells in Susac syndrome. Germline lookup yields CDR1 SGDLS and CDR2 YYNGEE. The CDR3 covers 13 residues. The V and J ends lost 10 bases and 1 base respectively, with 12 bases between them. Random-hexamer reverse transcription was applied to roughly 0.5 to 1 ug RNA. The method of amplification for TCR beta CDR3 was immunoSEQ multiplex PCR, covering 54 Vbeta and 13 Jbeta. TCRdb used MiXCR to reprocess the immunoSEQ multiplex PCR reads, holding one entry per CDR3 protein. The table shows about 280,000 distinct CDR3 sequences, with 70% to 90% occurring only once.

The material sequenced was CD8+ T cells from PBMCs. The source is a human donor with multiple sclerosis. The rearrangement links TRBV9 to TRBJ1-5; D might be TRBD1 (5 bases). The CDR3 DNA follows: TGTGCCTCCGGCGGGGGGAGCAATCAGCCCCAGCATTTT. It is translated as CASGGGSNQPQHF.